The 20 T cell receptor beta chains reported below all come from one sample, sequenced in a study of CD8 T cells in Susac syndrome. Reverse transcription used about 0.45 to 1 ug RNA and random hexamers. TCRdb processed the immunoSEQ multiplex PCR reads anew with MiXCR; each CDR3 protein has one entry. In the table there are roughly 130,000 distinct CDR3 sequences, 85% to 95% of which are singletons. Input material: CD4+ T cells from PBMCs. All receptors derive from a human donor with multiple sclerosis.

The chain carries TRBV28 and TRBJ2-4, with D unclear. The CDR3 consists of 17 residues. The V end was cut by 3 bases, the J end by 0 bases, with 15 bases between. Germline V gene lookup returns CDR1 MDHEN and CDR2 SYDVKM. This CDR3 is CASSLLVGRLAKNIQYF. The CDR3 coding sequence is TGTGCCAGCAGTTTGTTGGTTGGCCGATTAGCCAAAAACATTCAGTACTTC.

This chain uses TRBV19 with TRBJ2-1; 10 bases align to TRBD1. V lost 3 bases to trimming and J lost 7 bases; unmatched junction nucleotides: 6. CDR1 is LNHDA, CDR2 SQIVND, per germline (reference sequence). The length of the CDR3 is 15 residues. The CDR3 loop is CASSILDRGGNEQFF. The CDR3 DNA reads TGTGCCAGTAGTATTCTGGACAGGGGGGGAAATGAGCAGTTCTTC. Looking up the rest from reference TRBV19 and TRBJ2-1 gives the full variable domain: DGGITQSPKYLFRKEGQNVTLSCEQNLNHDAMYWYRQDPGQGLRLIYYSQIVNDFQKGDIAEGYSVSREKKESFPLTVTSAQKNPTAFYLCASSILDRGGNEQFFGPGTRLTVL.

The chain combines TRBV19 with TRBJ1-2, with D unresolved. Trimming took off 3 bases at V and 5 bases at J, with 7 bases between the two ends. The CDR3 covers 12 residues. The germline CDR1 and CDR2 sequences are LNHDA and SQIVND (reference sequence). This chain's CDR3 is CASSIRDYGYTF. The CDR3 DNA reads TGTGCCAGTAGTATTCGGGATTATGGCTACACCTTC. The variable domain in full, with the rest retrieved from reference TRBV19 and TRBJ1-2, is DGGITQSPKYLFRKEGQNVTLSCEQNLNHDAMYWYRQDPGQGLRLIYYSQIVNDFQKGDIAEGYSVSREKKESFPLTVTSAQKNPTAFYLCASSIRDYGYTFGSGTRLTVV.

The chain links TRBV10-3 to TRBJ2-5; 8 bases align to TRBD1. This CDR3 is built from 13 residues. The germline gives CDR1 ENHRY, CDR2 SYGVKD. Trimming cost V 10 bases and J 3 bases; bases outside gene matches: 7. The CDR3 DNA reads TGTGCCACCAAGGGACAGGAGAAAGAGACCCAGTACTTC. Protein: CATKGQEKETQYF.

The chain joins TRBV20-1 to TRBJ2-1; no reliable D call. The CDR3 consists of 14 residues. The V end was cut by 2 bases, the J end by 5 bases, with 13 bases between. Germline V gene lookup returns CDR1 DFQATT and CDR2 SNEGSKA (reference sequence). The CDR3 loop reads CSARRVVANNEQFF. The DNA for the CDR3 is TGCAGTGCTAGAAGGGTAGTAGCAAACAATGAGCAGTTCTTC.

CDR3 protein: CSARKPGRSGETQYF. DNA for the CDR3: TGCAGTGCTAGAAAGCCAGGGCGATCTGGAGAGACCCAGTACTTC. The chain carries TRBV20-1 and TRBJ2-5, with TRBD1 as a possible D gene (5 bases). From germline, CDR1 is DFQATT and CDR2 SNEGSKA (reference sequence). Trimming took off 2 bases at V and 4 bases at J, with 17 bases between the two ends. This CDR3 is built from 15 residues.

This clonotype showed up just once. J is TRBJ1-2 and V is TRBV23-1, with 12 positions matching TRBD1. TRBV23-1 is assigned to the ORF class and has an uncertain function. The CDR3 contains 18 residues. V was clipped by 8 bases and J by 4 bases; unmatched bases: 17. The CDR3 region is CASCLRPGQGATGYGYTF. For the CDR3, the DNA is TGCGCCAGCTGCCTCCGCCCGGGACAGGGGGCGACCGGCTATGGCTACACCTTC.

V and J are TRBV30 and TRBJ1-5; D possibly corresponds to TRBD1 (6 bases). Germline V lookup: CDR1 GTSNPN, CDR2 SVGIG (reference sequence). This CDR3 region has 14 residues. The V end was cut by 6 bases, the J end by 0 bases, with 12 bases between. The CDR3 sequence: CACKTGASNQPQHF. For the CDR3, the DNA is TGTGCCTGTAAGACAGGAGCTAGCAATCAGCCCCAGCATTTT.

This clonotype was counted a few times. The V call is TRBV28, the J call TRBJ1-1; D is undetermined. CDR1 and CDR2 from the germline V gene are MDHEN and SYDVKM. V was pared by 11 bases and J by 6 bases, with 22 bases between. The CDR3 runs to 14 residues. CDR3 loop: CAAITRQRAPEAFF. CDR3 in DNA: TGTGCCGCCATAACCAGGCAGCGGGCGCCTGAAGCTTTCTTT.

The chain uses TRBV20-1 and TRBJ1-5; D call uncertain. Per the germline V gene, CDR1 is DFQATT and CDR2 is SNEGSKA (reference sequence). V was cut by 5 bases and J by 0 bases, with 11 bases left in between. The CDR3 is 14 amino acids. The CDR3 nucleotides read TGCAGTGCTCAGACACCATATAGCAATCAGCCCCAGCATTTT. Translated: CSAQTPYSNQPQHF.

DNA for the CDR3: TGTGCCAGCAAATCCTCCGCCGGTACCTACAATGAGCAGTTCTTC. Its translation is CASKSSAGTYNEQFF. V is TRBV12-3 or TRBV12-4 and J is TRBJ2-1; D is unresolved. The CDR3 contains 15 residues. Trimming took off 7 bases at V and 2 bases at J, with 15 bases between the two ends.

This sequence joins TRBV7-2 and TRBJ1-2; D is possibly TRBD1 (6 bases). Germline values: CDR1 SGHTA, CDR2 FQGNSA. This CDR3 is 15 amino acids long. Trimming cost V 2 bases and J 7 bases, with 17 bases left between them. CDR3 loop: CASSLSSQGQRGYTF. The CDR3 coding sequence is TGTGCCAGCAGCTTATCATCACAGGGACAACGTGGCTACACCTTC.

The chain employs TRBV10-3 and TRBJ2-5, with TRBD2 identical over 9 bases. The germline V gene encodes CDR1 ENHRY and CDR2 SYGVKD. The J segment lost 5 bases and the V segment lost 7 bases, leaving 5 bases of the junction unmatched. CDR3 length: 13 residues. The CDR3 DNA sequence: TGTGCCATCATGGCTAGCGGGGTGGAGACCCAGTACTTC. Amino acids: CAIMASGVETQYF.

This chain uses TRBV3-1 with TRBJ2-7; 16 bases map to TRBD2. The J segment lost 7 bases and the V segment lost 6 bases, leaving 9 bases of the junction unmatched. CDR1 is LGHDT, CDR2 YNNKEL, per germline (reference sequence). The CDR3 extends over 16 amino acids. The CDR3 loop is CASSPGTSGRAQEQYF. The CDR3 DNA follows: TGTGCCAGCAGTCCCGGGACTAGCGGGAGGGCGCAGGAGCAGTACTTC.

The gene calls are TRBV20-1 and TRBJ1-1, with a weak D call TRBD1 (6 bases). Germline V CDR1 and CDR2: DFQATT, SNEGSKA (reference sequence). The CDR3 sequence is 15 residues long. V was trimmed by 3 bases and J by 3 bases, leaving 17 bases between them. CDR3 nucleotides: TGCAGTGCTAGCCGCAAGGGGGGAGGAGACACTGAAGCTTTCTTT. Protein product: CSASRKGGGDTEAFF.

This clonotype was counted only a few times. This chain uses TRBV11-2 with TRBJ1-2, with 7 bases lining up with TRBD1. The V gene's germline CDR1 is SGHAT and CDR2 FQNNGV. The CDR3 sequence is 14 residues long. The V segment lost 4 bases and the J segment 2 bases; nucleotides outside the gene matches: 4. The CDR3 here is CASSWAGGNYGYTF. CDR3 nucleotide sequence: TGTGCCAGCAGCTGGGCAGGGGGGAACTATGGCTACACCTTC. The variable domain in full, with the rest retrieved from reference TRBV11-2 and TRBJ1-2, is EAGVAQSPRYKIIEKRQSVAFWCNPISGHATLYWYQQILGQGPKLLIQFQNNGVVDDSQLPKDRFSAERLKGVDSTLKIQPAKLEDSAVYLCASSWAGGNYGYTFGSGTRLTVV.

The V call is TRBV29-1, the J call TRBJ1-1, with D possibly TRBD1 on 5 matching bases. Trimming took off 3 bases at V and 0 bases at J, with 5 bases between the two ends. The germline V gene has CDR1 SQVTM and CDR2 ANQGSEA. CDR3 length equals 12 residues. CDR3 in DNA: TGCAGCGTTGACAGGGTGAACACTGAAGCTTTCTTT. Translating it yields CSVDRVNTEAFF.

V is TRBV28 and J is TRBJ2-6; D possibly uses TRBD1 or TRBD2 (5 bases each). From germline, CDR1 is MDHEN and CDR2 SYDVKM. The CDR3 contains 16 residues. V was clipped by 3 bases and J by 12 bases, with 21 bases between them. For the CDR3, the DNA is TGTGCCAGCAGTTTGAATACAGGCCGATTCGGAGGCGTCCTGACTTTC. Translated, it gives CASSLNTGRFGGVLTF.

This clonotype was counted a single time. This chain links TRBV19 with TRBJ1-5; D possibly corresponds to TRBD1 (6 bases). Trimming took 4 bases from V and 6 from J, leaving 13 bases between them. The CDR3 length is 14 residues. Germline CDR1 LNHDA, CDR2 SQIVND (reference sequence). This chain's CDR3 is CASSTKQGFQPQHF. CDR3 nucleotide sequence: TGTGCCAGTAGTACCAAACAGGGTTTTCAGCCCCAGCATTTT.

This clonotype was detected only a few times. The chain carries TRBV6-1 and TRBJ2-3; TRBD1 matches 8 bases. Trimming cost V 6 bases and J 2 bases; bases outside gene matches: 7. CDR3 size: 15 residues. Germline V CDR1 and CDR2: MNHNS, SASEGT. The CDR3 bases are TGTGCCAGCAGCCCGACAGGGGCGATCACAGATACGCAGTATTTT. Translation gives CASSPTGAITDTQYF.